Below, 5 T cell receptor beta chains from the same sample are listed, as sequenced in a study of blood T cell repertoires in COVID-19. Generated by immunoSEQ multiplex PCR, the TCRdb table keeps only in-frame clones and is missing some. The repertoire holds about 120,000 clones, with about four fifths as singletons. Sequenced sample: PBMCs or T cells enriched from blood (not recorded which). Every receptor here comes from a woman aged 25 to 39 who had recovered from COVID-19.

V usage is TRBV2 and J usage is TRBJ1-4; no clear D. CDR1 and CDR2 (germline): SNHLY, FYNNEI. The CDR3 is 15 residues long. V was trimmed by 4 bases and J by 3 bases, leaving 12 bases between them. DNA of the CDR3: TGTGCCAGCAGTGTCCAAAGAGGGCCTAATGAAAAACTGTTTTTT. This gives the protein CASSVQRGPNEKLFF.

The chain combines TRBV6-5 with TRBJ2-7; 7 bases are a match to TRBD1. The germline V gene encodes CDR1 MNHEY and CDR2 SVGAGI. V dropped 5 bases and J dropped 5; count of bases not matched to a gene: 6. The CDR3 spans 13 residues. The DNA of the CDR3 is TGTGCCAGCAGTCCTGCGACAGGGAACGAGCAGTACTTC. Its translation: CASSPATGNEQYF.

V usage is TRBV20-1 and J usage is TRBJ2-2, with 11 bases fitting TRBD2. This CDR3 spans 18 amino acids. Germline CDR1 DFQATT, CDR2 SNEGSKA (reference sequence). J was trimmed by 3 bases and V by 3 bases; bases with no gene match: 12. The CDR3 loop reads CSASPLRGTSGHTGELFF. For the CDR3, the DNA is TGCAGTGCTAGTCCTCTGAGGGGGACTAGCGGACACACCGGGGAGCTGTTTTTT.

The chain carries TRBV19 and TRBJ1-1; D ambiguous. Germline values: CDR1 LNHDA, CDR2 SQIVND (reference sequence). The CDR3 is made up of 15 amino acids. Trimming stripped 1 base from V and 8 bases from J, with 17 bases between. CDR3 sequence (DNA): TGTGCCAGTAGTATAGCCGGTAGGGCAGGACTAGAAGCTTTCTTT. This encodes CASSIAGRAGLEAFF.

The V and J genes are TRBV2 and TRBJ1-1; TRBD1 matches at 8 bases. The V segment lost 6 bases and the J segment 2 bases; nucleotides outside the gene matches: 2. CDR1 is SNHLY and CDR2 is FYNNEI in the germline V gene. The CDR3 contains 13 residues. The CDR3 bases are TGTGCCAGCAGAGGACAGGGCAACACTGAAGCTTTCTTT. As protein: CASRGQGNTEAFF. Looking up the rest from reference TRBV2 and TRBJ1-1 gives the full variable domain: EPEVTQTPSHQVTQMGQEVILRCVPISNHLYFYWYRQILGQKVEFLVSFYNNEISEKSEIFDDQFSVERPDGSNFTLKIRSTKLEDSAMYFCASRGQGNTEAFFGQGTRLTVV.